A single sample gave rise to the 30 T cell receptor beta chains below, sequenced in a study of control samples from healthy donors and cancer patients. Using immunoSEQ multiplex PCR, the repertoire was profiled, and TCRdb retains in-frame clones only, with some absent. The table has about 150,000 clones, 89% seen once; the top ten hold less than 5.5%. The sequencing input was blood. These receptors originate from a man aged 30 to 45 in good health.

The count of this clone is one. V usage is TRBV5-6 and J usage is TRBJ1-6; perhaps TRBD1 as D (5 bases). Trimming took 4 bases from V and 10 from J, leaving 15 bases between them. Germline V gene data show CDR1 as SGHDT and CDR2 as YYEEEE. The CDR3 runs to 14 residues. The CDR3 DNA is TGTGCCAGCAGCCGGGTCCAGGGTGGCTCACCCCTCCACTTT. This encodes CASSRVQGGSPLHF.

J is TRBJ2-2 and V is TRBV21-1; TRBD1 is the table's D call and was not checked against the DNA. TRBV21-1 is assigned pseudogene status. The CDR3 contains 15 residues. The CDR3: CASIQDREGTGELFF. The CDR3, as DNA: TGTGCCAGCATCCAGGACAGGGAGGGCACCGGGGAGCTGTTTTTT.

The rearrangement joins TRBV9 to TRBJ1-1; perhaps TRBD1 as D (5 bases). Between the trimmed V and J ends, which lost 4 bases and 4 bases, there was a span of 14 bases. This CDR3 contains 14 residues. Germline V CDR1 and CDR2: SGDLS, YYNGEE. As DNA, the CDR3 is TGTGCCAGCAGCCCGACCTGGGGGGTCACTGAAGCTTTCTTT. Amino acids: CASSPTWGVTEAFF. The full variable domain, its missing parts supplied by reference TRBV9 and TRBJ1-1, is DSGVTQTPKHLITATGQRVTLRCSPRSGDLSVYWYQQSLDQGLQFLIQYYNGEERAKGNILERFSAQQFPDLHSELNLSSLELGDSALYFCASSPTWGVTEAFFGQGTRLTVV.

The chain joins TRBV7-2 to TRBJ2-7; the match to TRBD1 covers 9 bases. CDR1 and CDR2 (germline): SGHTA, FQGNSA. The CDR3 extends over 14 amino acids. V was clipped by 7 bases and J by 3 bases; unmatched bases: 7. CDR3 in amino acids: CASTRPGQGYEQYF. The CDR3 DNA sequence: TGTGCCAGCACCCGTCCGGGACAGGGCTACGAGCAGTACTTC.

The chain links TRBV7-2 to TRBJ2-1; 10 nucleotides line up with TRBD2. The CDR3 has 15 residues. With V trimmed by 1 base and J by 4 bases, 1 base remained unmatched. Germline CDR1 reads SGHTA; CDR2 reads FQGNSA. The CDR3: CASSLVLAGYNEQFF. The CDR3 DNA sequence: TGTGCCAGCAGCTTAGTACTAGCGGGGTACAATGAGCAGTTCTTC.

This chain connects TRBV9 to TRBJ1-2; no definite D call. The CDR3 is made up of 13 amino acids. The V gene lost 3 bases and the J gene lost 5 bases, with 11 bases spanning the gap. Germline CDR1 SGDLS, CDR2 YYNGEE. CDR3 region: CASSDPTGYGYTF. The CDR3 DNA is TGTGCCAGCAGCGACCCCACTGGTTATGGCTACACCTTC.

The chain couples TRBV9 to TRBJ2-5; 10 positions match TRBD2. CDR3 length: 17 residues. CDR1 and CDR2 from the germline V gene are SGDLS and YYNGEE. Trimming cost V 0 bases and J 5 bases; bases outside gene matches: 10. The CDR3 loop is CASSVATGLAGDETQYF. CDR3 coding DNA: TGTGCCAGCAGCGTAGCTACAGGGCTAGCGGGAGATGAGACCCAGTACTTC.

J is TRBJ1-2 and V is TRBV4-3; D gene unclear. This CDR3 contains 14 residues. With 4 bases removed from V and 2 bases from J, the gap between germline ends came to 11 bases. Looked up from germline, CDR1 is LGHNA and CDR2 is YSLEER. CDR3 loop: CASSPRQENYGYTF. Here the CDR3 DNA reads TGCGCCAGCAGCCCCCGACAAGAAAACTATGGCTACACCTTC.

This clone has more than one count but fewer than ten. CDR3 amino acids: CASRLGQGYGYTF. The CDR3 DNA sequence: TGTGCCAGCAGGCTGGGACAGGGCTATGGCTACACCTTC. The V gene is TRBV2, the J gene TRBJ1-2; 9 bases map to TRBD1. The germline V gene encodes CDR1 SNHLY and CDR2 FYNNEI. V was clipped by 6 bases and J by 4 bases; unmatched bases: 3. This CDR3 has 13 amino acids.

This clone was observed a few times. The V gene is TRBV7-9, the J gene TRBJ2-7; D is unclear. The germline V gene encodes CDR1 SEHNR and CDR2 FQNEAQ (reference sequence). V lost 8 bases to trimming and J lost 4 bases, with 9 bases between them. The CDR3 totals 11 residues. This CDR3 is CASALEYEQYF. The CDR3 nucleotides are TGTGCCAGCGCCTTAGAGTACGAGCAGTACTTC.

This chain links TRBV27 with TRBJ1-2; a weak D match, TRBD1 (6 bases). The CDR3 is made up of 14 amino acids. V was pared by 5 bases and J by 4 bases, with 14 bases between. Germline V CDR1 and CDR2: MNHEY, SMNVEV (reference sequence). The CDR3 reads CASSITQGSYGYTF. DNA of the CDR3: TGTGCCAGCAGTATCACACAGGGATCCTATGGCTACACCTTC.

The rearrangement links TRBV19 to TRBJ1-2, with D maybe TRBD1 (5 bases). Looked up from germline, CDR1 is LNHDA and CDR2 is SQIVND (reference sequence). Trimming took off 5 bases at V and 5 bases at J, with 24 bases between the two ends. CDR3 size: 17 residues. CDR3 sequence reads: CASSQYPGTTPSYGYTF. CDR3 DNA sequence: TGTGCCAGTAGTCAGTACCCCGGGACTACCCCTTCTTATGGCTACACCTTC.

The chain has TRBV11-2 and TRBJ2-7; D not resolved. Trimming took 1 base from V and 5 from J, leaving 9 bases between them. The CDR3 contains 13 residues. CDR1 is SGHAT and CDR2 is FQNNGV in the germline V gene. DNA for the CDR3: TGTGCCAGCAGCTTAGCATCGGCCGACGAGCAGTACTTC. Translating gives CASSLASADEQYF.

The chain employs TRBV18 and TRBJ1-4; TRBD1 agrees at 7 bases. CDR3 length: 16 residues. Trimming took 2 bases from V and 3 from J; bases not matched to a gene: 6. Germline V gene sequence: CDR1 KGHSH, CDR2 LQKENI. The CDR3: CASSPRGRTANEKLFF. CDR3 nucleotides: TGTGCCAGCTCACCAAGGGGGCGCACGGCTAATGAAAAACTGTTTTTT.

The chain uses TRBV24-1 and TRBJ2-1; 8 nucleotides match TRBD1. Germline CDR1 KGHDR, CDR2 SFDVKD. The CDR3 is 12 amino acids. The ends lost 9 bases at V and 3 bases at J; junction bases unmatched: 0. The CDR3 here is CATGTGYNEQFF. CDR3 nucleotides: TGTGCCACCGGGACAGGCTACAATGAGCAGTTCTTC.

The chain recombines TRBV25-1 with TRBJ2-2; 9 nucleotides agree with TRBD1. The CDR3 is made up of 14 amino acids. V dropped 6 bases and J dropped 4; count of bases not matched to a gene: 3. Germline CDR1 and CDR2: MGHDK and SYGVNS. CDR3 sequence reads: CASRGQGSTGELFF. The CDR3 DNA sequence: TGTGCCAGCAGGGGACAGGGTAGCACCGGGGAGCTGTTTTTT.

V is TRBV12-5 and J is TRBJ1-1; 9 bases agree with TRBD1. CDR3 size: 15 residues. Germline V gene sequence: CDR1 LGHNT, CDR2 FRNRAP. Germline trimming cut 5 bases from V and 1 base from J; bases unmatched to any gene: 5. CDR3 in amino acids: CASGTGQGSNTEAFF. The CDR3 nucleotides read TGTGCTAGTGGTACAGGACAGGGGTCGAACACTGAAGCTTTCTTT.

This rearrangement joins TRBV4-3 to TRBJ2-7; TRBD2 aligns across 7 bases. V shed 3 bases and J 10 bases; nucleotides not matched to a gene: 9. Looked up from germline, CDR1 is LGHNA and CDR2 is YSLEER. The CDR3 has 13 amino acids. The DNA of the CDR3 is TGCGCCAGCAGCCACCTAGGGAGGGAGAATCAGTACTTC. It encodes CASSHLGRENQYF.

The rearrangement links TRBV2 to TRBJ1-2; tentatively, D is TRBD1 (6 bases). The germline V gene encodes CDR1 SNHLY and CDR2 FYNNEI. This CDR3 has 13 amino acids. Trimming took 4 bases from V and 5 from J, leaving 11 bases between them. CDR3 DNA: TGTGCCAGCAGTGGAGGGCAGGGGTATGGCTACACCTTC. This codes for CASSGGQGYGYTF.

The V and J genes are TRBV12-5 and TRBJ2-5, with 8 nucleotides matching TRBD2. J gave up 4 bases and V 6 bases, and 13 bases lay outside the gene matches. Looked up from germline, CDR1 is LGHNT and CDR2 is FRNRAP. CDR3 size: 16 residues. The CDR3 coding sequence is TGTGCTAGTGGCCGGAACTTCCCGGGGGGGGGAGAGACCCAGTACTTC. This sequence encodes CASGRNFPGGGETQYF.

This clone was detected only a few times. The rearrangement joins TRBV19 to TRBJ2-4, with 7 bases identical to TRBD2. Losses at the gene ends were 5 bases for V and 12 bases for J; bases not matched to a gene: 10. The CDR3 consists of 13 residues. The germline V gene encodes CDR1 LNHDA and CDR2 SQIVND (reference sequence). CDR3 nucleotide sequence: TGTGCCAGTAGTCCCGGGACTACCTATGGTCAGTACTTC. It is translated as CASSPGTTYGQYF.

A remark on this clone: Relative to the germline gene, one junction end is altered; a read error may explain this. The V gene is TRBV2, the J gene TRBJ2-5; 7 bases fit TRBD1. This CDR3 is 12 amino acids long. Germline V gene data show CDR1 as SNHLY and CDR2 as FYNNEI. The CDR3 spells CASRLYTGQNNF. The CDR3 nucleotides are TGTGCCAGCAGATTGTACACGGGACAGAATAACTTC.

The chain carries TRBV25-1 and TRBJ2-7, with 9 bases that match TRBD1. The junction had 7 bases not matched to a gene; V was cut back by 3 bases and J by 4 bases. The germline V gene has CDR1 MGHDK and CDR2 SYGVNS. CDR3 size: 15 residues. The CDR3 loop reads CASSEPGQGVYEQYF. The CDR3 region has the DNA TGTGCCAGCAGTGAGCCGGGACAGGGAGTTTACGAGCAGTACTTC.

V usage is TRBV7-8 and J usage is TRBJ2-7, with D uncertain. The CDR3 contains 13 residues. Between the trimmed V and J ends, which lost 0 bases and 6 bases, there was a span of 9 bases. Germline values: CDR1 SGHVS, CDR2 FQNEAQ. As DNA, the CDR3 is TGTGCCAGCAGCTTAGCTGCGTTCCTCGAGCAGTACTTC. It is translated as CASSLAAFLEQYF.

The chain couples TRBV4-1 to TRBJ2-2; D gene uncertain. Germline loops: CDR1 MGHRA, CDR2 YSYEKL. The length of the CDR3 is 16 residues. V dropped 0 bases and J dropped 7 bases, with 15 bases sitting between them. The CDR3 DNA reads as TGCGCCAGCAGCCAAGATCCAGGCAAAGCATACGGGGAGCTGTTTTTT. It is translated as CASSQDPGKAYGELFF.

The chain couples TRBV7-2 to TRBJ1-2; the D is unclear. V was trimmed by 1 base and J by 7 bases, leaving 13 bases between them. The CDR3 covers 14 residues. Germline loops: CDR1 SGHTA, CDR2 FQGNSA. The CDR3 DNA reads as TGTGCCAGCAGCTTAGAGGTGGGGATCCGTGGCTACACCTTC. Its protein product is CASSLEVGIRGYTF.

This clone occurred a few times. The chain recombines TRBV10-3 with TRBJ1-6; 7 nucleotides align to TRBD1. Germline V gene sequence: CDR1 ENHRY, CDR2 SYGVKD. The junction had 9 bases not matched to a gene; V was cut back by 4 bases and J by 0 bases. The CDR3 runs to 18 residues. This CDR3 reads CAISGHRDRSSYNSPLHF. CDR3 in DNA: TGTGCCATCAGTGGCCACCGGGACAGAAGCTCCTATAATTCACCCCTCCACTTT.

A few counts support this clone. The CDR3 spells CASSDEIVWEPIVYEQYF. The CDR3 DNA reads as TGTGCCAGCAGTGACGAGATTGTATGGGAGCCGATCGTCTACGAGCAGTACTTC. This chain joins TRBV6-1 and TRBJ2-7; possibly TRBD2 for D (5 bases). V was trimmed by 3 bases and J by 3 bases, leaving 24 bases between them. Germline values: CDR1 MNHNS, CDR2 SASEGT. The CDR3 sequence is 18 residues long.

The CDR3 loop reads CASSFFTGGPEQYF. In DNA form, the CDR3 reads TGTGCCAGCAGTTTCTTCACCGGAGGGCCCGAGCAGTACTTC. The V gene is TRBV7-9, the J gene TRBJ2-7; tentative D call: TRBD2 (6 bases). This CDR3 comprises 14 residues. Germline CDR1 SEHNR, CDR2 FQNEAQ (reference sequence). V dropped 6 bases and J dropped 6 bases, with 18 bases sitting between them.

This CDR3 is CASSLGDREAAYEQYF. CDR3 sequence (DNA): TGTGCCAGCAGCCTGGGCGACAGGGAAGCAGCCTACGAGCAGTACTTC. The chain recombines TRBV7-2 with TRBJ2-7; TRBD1 agrees at 7 bases. This CDR3 spans 16 amino acids. Germline CDR1 is SGHTA and CDR2 is FQGNSA. Trimming removed 5 bases from V and 2 bases from J; junction bases left unmatched: 12.